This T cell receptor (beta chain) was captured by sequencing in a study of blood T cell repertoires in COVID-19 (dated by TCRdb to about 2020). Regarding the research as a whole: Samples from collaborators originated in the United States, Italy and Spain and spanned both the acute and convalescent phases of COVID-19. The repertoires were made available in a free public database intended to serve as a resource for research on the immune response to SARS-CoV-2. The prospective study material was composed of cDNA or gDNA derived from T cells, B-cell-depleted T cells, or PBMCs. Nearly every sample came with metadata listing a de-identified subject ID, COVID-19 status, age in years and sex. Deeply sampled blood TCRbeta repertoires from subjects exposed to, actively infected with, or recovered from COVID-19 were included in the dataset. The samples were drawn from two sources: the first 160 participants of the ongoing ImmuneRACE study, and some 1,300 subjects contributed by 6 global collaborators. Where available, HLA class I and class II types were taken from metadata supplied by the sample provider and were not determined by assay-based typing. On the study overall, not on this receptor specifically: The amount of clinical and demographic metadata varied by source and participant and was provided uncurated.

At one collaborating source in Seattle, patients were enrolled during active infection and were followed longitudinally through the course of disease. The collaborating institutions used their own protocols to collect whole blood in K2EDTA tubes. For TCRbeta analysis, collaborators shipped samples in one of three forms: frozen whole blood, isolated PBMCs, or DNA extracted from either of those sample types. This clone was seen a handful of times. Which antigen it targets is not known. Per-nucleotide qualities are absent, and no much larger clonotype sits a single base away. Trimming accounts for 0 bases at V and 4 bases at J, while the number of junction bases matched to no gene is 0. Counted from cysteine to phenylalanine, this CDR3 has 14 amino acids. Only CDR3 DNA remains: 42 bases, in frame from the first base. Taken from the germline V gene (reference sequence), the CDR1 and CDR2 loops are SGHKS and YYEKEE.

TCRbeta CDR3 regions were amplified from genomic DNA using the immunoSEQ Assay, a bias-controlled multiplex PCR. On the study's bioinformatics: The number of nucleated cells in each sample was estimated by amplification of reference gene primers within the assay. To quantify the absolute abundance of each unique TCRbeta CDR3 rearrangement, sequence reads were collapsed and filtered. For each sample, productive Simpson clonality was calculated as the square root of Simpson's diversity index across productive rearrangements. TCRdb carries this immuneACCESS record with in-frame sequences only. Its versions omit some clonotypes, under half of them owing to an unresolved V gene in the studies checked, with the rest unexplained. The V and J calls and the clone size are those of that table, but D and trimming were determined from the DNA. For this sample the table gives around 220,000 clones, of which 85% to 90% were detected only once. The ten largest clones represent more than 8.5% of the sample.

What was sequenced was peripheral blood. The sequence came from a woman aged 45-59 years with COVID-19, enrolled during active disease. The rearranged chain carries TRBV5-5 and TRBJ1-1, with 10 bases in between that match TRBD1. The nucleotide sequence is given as TGTGCCAGCAGCTTGGGGACAGGGGGCACTGAAGCTTTCTTT. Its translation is CASSLGTGGTEAFF.